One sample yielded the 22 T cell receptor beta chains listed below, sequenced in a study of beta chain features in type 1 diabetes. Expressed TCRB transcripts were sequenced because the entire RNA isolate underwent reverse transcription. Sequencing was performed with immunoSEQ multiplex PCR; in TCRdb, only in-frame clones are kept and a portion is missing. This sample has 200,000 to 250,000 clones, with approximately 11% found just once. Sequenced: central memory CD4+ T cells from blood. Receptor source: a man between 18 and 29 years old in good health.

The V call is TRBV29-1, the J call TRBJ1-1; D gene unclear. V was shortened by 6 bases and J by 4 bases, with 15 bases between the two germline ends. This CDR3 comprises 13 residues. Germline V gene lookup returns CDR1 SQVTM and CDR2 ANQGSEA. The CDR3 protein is CSVARPDGTEAFF. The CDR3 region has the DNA TGCAGCGTCGCGAGACCGGACGGCACTGAAGCTTTCTTT.

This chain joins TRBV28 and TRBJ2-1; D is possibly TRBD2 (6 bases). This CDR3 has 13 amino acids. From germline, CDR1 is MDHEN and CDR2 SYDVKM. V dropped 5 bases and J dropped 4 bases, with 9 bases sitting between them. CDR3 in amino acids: CASSVGLYNEQFF. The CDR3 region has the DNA TGTGCCAGCAGTGTGGGACTTTACAATGAGCAGTTCTTC.

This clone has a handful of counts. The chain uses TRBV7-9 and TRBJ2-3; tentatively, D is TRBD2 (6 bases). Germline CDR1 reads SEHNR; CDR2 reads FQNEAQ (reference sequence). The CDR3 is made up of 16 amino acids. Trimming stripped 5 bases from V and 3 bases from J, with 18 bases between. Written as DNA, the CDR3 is TGTGCCAGCAGCCCCCAGGCTAGCGCAATAACAGATACGCAGTATTTT. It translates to CASSPQASAITDTQYF.

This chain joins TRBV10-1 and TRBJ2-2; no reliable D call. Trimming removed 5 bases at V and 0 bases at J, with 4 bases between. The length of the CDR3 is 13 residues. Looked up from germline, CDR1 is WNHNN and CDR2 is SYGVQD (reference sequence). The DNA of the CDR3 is TGCGCCAGCAGTCCGACGAACACCGGGGAGCTGTTTTTT. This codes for CASSPTNTGELFF.

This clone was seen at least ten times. CDR3 bases: TGTGCCACCACCGAGACCTGGAGGGTCTACAATGAGCAGTTCTTC. It codes for CATTETWRVYNEQFF. This chain links TRBV15 with TRBJ2-1; maybe TRBD2 (6 bases). This CDR3 region has 15 residues. Germline lookup yields CDR1 LNHNV and CDR2 YYDKDF (reference sequence). Trimming shortened V by 7 bases and J by 3 bases, and 16 bases separated the two germline ends. Using reference TRBV15 and TRBJ2-1 for the parts outside the CDR3, the full variable domain is DAMVIQNPRYQVTQFGKPVTLSCSQTLNHNVMYWYQQKSSQAPKLLFHYYDKDFNNEADTPDNFQSRRPNTSFCFLDIRSPGLGDTAMYLCATTETWRVYNEQFFGPGTRLTVL.

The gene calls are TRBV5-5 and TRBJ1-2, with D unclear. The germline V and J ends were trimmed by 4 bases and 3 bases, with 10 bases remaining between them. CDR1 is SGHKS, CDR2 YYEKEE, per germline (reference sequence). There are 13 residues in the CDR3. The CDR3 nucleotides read TGTGCCAGCAGCCGGCGGGATGACTATGGCTACACCTTC. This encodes CASSRRDDYGYTF. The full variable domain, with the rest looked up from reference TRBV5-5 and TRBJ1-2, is DAGVTQSPTHLIKTRGQQVTLRCSPISGHKSVSWYQQVLGQGPQFIFQYYEKEERGRGNFPDRFSARQFPNYSSELNVNALLLGDSALYLCASSRRDDYGYTFGSGTRLTVV.

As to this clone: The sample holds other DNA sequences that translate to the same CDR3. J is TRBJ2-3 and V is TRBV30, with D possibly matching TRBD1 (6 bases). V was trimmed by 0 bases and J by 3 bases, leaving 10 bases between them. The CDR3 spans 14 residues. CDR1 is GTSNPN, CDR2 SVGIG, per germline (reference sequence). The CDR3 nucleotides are TGTGCCTGGAGTGTAATCCAGGGGACAGATACGCAGTATTTT. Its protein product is CAWSVIQGTDTQYF.

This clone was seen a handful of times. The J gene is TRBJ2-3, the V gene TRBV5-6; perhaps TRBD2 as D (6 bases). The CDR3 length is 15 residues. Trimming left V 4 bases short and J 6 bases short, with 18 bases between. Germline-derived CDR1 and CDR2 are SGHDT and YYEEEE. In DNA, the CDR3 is TGTGCCAGCAGCGTGGTTCCCGGAGGGGCCGATACGCAGTATTTT. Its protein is CASSVVPGGADTQYF.

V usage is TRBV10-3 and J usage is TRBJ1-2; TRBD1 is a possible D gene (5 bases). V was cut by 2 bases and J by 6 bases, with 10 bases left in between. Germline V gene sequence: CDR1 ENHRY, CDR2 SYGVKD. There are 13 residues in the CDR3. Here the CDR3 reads CAISEPRGDGYTF. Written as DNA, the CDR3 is TGTGCCATCAGTGAGCCAAGGGGCGATGGCTACACCTTC.

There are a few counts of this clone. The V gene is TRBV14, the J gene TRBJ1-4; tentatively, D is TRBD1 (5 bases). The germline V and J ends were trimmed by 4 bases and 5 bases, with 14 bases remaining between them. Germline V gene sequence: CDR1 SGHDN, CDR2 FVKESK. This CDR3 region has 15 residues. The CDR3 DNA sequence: TGTGCCAGCAGCCGAAGCGGGACGGCGAATGAAAAACTGTTTTTT. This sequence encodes CASSRSGTANEKLFF.

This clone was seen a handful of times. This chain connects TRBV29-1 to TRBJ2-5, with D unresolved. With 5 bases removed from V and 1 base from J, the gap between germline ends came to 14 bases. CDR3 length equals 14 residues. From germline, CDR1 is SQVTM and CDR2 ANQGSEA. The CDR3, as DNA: TGCAGCGTTCGTACCCTAGGGTTCCAAGAGACCCAGTACTTC. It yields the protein CSVRTLGFQETQYF.

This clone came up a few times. CDR3: CASSDPKRQEHSYEQYF. The CDR3 nucleotides are TGTGCCAGCAGTGACCCAAAGAGACAGGAGCACTCCTACGAGCAGTACTTC. The V call is TRBV25-1, the J call TRBJ2-7; D perhaps matches TRBD1 (6 bases). Germline-derived CDR1 and CDR2 are MGHDK and SYGVNS. V dropped 3 bases and J dropped 0 bases, with 18 bases sitting between them. The CDR3 length is 17 residues.

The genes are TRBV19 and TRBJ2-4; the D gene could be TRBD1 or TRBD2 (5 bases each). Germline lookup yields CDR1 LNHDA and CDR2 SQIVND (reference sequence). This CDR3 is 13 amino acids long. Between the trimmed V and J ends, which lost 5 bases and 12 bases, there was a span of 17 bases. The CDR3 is CASSEQWGKNQYF. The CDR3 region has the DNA TGTGCCAGTAGTGAACAGTGGGGGAAAAATCAGTACTTC.

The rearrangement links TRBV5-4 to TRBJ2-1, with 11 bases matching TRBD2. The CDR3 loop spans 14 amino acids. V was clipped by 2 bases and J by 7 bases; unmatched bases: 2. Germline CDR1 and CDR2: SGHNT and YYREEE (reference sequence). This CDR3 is CASSLTSGRNEQFF. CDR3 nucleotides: TGTGCCAGCAGCTTAACTAGCGGGAGAAATGAGCAGTTCTTC.

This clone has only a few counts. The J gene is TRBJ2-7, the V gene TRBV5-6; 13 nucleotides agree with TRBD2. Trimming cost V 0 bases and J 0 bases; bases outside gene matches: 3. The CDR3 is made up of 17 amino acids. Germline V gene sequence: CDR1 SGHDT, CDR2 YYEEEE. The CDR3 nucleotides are TGTGCCAGCAGCTTGGAGACTAGCGGGAGGCCCTCCTACGAGCAGTACTTC. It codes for CASSLETSGRPSYEQYF.

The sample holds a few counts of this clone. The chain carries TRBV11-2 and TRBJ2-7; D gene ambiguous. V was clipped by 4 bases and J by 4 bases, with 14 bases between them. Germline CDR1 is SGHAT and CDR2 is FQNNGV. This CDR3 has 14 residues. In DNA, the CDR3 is TGTGCCAGCAGCTCCCTCCGCACAGTTTACGAGCAGTACTTC. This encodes CASSSLRTVYEQYF. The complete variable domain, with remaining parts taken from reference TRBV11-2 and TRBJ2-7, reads EAGVAQSPRYKIIEKRQSVAFWCNPISGHATLYWYQQILGQGPKLLIQFQNNGVVDDSQLPKDRFSAERLKGVDSTLKIQPAKLEDSAVYLCASSSLRTVYEQYFGPGTRLTVT.

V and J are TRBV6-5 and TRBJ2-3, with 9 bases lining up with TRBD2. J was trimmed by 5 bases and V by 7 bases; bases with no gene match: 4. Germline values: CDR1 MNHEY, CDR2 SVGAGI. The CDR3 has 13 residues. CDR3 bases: TGTGCCAGCATACCTAGCGGGATAGATACGCAGTATTTT. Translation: CASIPSGIDTQYF.

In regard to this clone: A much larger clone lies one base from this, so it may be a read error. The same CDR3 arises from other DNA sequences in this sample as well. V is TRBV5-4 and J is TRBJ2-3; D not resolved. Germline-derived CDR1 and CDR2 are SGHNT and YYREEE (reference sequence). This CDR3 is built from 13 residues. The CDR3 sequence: CASSLDSTDTQYF. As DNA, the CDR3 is TGTGCCAGCAGCTTGGACAGCACAGACACGCAGTATTTT.

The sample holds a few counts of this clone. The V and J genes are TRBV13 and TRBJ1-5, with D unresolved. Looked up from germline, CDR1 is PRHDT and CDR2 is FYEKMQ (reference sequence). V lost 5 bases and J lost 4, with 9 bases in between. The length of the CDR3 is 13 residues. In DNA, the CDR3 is TGTGCCAGCAGCGGAGGCACGAATCAGCCCCAGCATTTT. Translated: CASSGGTNQPQHF.

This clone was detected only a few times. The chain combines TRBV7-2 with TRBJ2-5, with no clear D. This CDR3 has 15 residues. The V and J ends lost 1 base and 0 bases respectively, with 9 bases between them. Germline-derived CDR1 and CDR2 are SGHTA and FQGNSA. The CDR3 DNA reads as TGTGCCAGCAGCTTAGTTGGTCAGAACCAAGAGACCCAGTACTTC. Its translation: CASSLVGQNQETQYF.

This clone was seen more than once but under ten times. The CDR3 DNA sequence: TGTGCCAGCGTCTTGGGCAGTCCCCCGGGCTCCTACGAGCAGTACTTC. It encodes CASVLGSPPGSYEQYF. This chain links TRBV7-9 with TRBJ2-7; the D is unclear. Germline V gene data show CDR1 as SEHNR and CDR2 as FQNEAQ (reference sequence). Trimming pared 8 bases from V and 0 bases from J, leaving 20 bases between. The CDR3 is 16 amino acids.

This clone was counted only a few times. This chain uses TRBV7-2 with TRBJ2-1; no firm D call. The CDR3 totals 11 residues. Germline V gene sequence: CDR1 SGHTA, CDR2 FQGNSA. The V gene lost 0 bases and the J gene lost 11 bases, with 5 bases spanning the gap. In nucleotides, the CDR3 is TGTGCCAGCAGCTTAGCAAGTCAGCAGTTCTTC. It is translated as CASSLASQQFF.